This record covers a single TCR beta chain. The antigen is undetermined. V was pared by 7 bases and J by 3 bases, with 14 bases between. The length of the CDR3 is 14 residues. Germline values: CDR1 SNHLY, CDR2 FYNNEI. Investigators isolated RNA and reverse transcribed it into cDNA to act as the sequencing template. The method was immunoSEQ multiplex PCR; TCRdb's version includes in-frame clones alone and lacks a portion of them. The table lists more than 150,000 clones, about 51% of them singletons. This specimen comes from a study of CD8+ T cells in alopecia areata. Study results and caveats: For lesional scalp, especially alopecia totalis/universalis, clonality was higher than in normal scalp. For patients receiving tofacitinib, scalp clonality and expanded CD8+ clones among the top 100 significantly decreased. The study also sequences resident alphabeta T cells of normal skin in scalp samples.

The treatment was: oral pan-JAK inhibitor, 5-10 mg twice daily. J is TRBJ2-3 and V is TRBV2, with a weak D call TRBD2 (7 bases). The source is a human donor with alopecia areata. The sequencing used CD8+ T cells sorted from blood, collected around week 53, from a patient treated with tofacitinib. The chain's CDR3 is CASKGGPLTDTQYF. The DNA for the CDR3 is TGTGCCAGCAAGGGGGGGCCTCTGACAGATACGCAGTATTTT.